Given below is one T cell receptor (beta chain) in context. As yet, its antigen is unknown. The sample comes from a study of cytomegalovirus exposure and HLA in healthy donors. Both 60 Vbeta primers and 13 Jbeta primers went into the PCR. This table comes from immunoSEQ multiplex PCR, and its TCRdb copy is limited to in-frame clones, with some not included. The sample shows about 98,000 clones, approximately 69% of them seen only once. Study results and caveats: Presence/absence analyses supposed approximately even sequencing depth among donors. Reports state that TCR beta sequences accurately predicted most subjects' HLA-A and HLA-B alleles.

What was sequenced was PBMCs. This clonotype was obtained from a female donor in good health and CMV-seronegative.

The CDR3 is CASSRGGLDQETQYF. The CDR3 DNA reads as TGTGCCAGCTCCCGGGGGGGCCTCGATCAAGAGACCCAGTACTTC. The chain uses TRBV11-3 and TRBJ2-5, with 8 bases identical to TRBD2. The CDR3 contains 15 residues. Germline CDR1 is SGHNT and CDR2 is YENEEA. The junction had 10 bases not matched to a gene; V was cut back by 8 bases and J by 2 bases.